The T cell receptor beta chain described here comes from a study of control samples from healthy donors and cancer patients. Measured with immunoSEQ multiplex PCR; TCRdb has only the in-frame clones, and not every one. The sample holds more than 45,000 clones; 91% are singletons and the top ten take about 0.93%. The sequence came from a man aged 25 to 40 with colorectal cancer. The sample consisted of PBMCs.

CDR3 sequence (DNA): TGCGCCAGCAGCCAAGCTGAGTACGGGGAGCTGTTTTTT. Protein sequence: CASSQAEYGELFF. The gene calls are TRBV4-1 and TRBJ2-2; D gene uncertain. V was trimmed by 1 base and J by 7 bases, leaving 7 bases between them. Germline loops: CDR1 MGHRA, CDR2 YSYEKL. This CDR3 region has 13 residues.